This TCR beta chain was captured by sequencing in a study of blood T cell repertoires in COVID-19. Whole-study context: Specimens from acute and convalescent COVID-19 originated in the United States, Italy and Spain.

Profiling relied on immunoSEQ multiplex PCR, and the TCRdb table lists in-frame clones only, not all of them. The sample contains about 210,000 clones, around 89% of which appear only once. Germline-derived CDR1 and CDR2 are MNHEY and SVGAGI. V lost 6 bases to trimming and J lost 2 bases; unmatched junction nucleotides: 6. The CDR3 runs 15 residues. This clone showed up just once. The sequenced sample was peripheral blood. The source of this sequence is a woman between 40 and 50 years old with acute or convalescent COVID-19. This chain links TRBV6-5 with TRBJ2-3, with 9 bases fitting TRBD1. As DNA, the CDR3 is TGTGCCAGCAGCTACAGGGGGCGGTTCACAGATACGCAGTATTTT. As protein: CASSYRGRFTDTQYF.